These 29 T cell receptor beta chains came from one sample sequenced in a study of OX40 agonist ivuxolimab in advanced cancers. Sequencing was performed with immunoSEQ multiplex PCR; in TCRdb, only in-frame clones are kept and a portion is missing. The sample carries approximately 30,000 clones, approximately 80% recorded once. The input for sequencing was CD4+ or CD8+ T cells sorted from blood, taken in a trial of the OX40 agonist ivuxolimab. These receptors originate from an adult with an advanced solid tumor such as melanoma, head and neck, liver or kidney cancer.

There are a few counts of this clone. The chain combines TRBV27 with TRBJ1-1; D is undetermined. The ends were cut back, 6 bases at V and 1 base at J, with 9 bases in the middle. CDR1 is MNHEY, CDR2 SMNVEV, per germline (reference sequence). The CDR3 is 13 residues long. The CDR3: CASSNRQNTEAFF. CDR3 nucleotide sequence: TGTGCCAGCAGCAATCGGCAGAACACTGAAGCTTTCTTT.

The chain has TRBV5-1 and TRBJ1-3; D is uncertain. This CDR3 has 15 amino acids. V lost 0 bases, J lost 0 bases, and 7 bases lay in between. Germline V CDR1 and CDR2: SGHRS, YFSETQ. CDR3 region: CASSLGQASGNTIYF. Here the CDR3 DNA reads TGCGCCAGCAGCTTGGGGCAGGCCTCTGGAAACACCATATATTTT.

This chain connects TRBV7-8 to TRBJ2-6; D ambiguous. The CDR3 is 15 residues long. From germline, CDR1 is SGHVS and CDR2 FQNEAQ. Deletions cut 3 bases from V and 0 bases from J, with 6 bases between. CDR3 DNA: TGTGCCAGCAGCTTCACTCTCTCTGGGGCCAACGTCCTGACTTTC. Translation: CASSFTLSGANVLTF.

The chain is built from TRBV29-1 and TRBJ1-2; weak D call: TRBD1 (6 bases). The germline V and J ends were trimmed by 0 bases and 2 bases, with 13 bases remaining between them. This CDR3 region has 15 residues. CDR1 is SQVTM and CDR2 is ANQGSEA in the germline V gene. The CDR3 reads CSVEEYGQPNYGYTF. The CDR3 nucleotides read TGCAGCGTTGAAGAATACGGACAGCCGAACTATGGCTACACCTTC.

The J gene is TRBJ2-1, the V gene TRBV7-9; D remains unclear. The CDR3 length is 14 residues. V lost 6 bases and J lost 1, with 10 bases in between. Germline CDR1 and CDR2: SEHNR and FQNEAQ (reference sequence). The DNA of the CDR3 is TGTGCCAGCAGGTCAGGATGGTCCTACAATGAGCAGTTCTTC. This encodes CASRSGWSYNEQFF. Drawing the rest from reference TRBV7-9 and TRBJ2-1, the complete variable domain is DTGVSQNPRHKITKRGQNVTFRCDPISEHNRLYWYRQTLGQGPEFLTYFQNEAQLEKSRLLSDRFSAERPKGSFSTLEIQRTEQGDSAMYLCASRSGWSYNEQFFGPGTRLTVL.

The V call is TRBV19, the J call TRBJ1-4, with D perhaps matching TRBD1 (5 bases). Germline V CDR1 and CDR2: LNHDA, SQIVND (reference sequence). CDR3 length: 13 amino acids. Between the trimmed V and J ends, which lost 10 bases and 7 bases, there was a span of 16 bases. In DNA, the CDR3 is TGTGCCACCCAAGAGCGGGGGAGTGAAAAACTGTTTTTT. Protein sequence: CATQERGSEKLFF. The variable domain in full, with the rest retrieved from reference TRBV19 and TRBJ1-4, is DGGITQSPKYLFRKEGQNVTLSCEQNLNHDAMYWYRQDPGQGLRLIYYSQIVNDFQKGDIAEGYSVSREKKESFPLTVTSAQKNPTAFYLCATQERGSEKLFFGSGTQLSVL.

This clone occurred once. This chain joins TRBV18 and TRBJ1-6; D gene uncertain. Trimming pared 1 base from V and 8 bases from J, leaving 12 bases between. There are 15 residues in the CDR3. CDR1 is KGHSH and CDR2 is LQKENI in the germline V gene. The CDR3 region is CASSPRAQQDSPLHF. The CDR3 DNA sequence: TGTGCCAGCTCACCACGAGCCCAGCAGGATTCACCCCTCCACTTT.

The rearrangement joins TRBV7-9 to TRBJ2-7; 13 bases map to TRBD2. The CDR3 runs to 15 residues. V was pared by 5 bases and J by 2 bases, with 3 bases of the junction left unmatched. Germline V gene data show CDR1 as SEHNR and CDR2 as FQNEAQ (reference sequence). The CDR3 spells CASSPTSGGAYEQYF. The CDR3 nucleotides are TGTGCCAGCAGCCCTACTAGCGGGGGGGCCTACGAGCAGTACTTC.

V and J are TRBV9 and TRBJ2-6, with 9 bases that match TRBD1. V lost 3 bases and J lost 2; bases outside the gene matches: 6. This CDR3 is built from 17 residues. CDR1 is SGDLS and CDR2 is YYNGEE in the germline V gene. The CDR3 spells CASSDRDRVPGANVLTF. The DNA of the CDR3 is TGTGCCAGCAGCGACCGGGACAGGGTTCCTGGGGCCAACGTCCTGACTTTC.

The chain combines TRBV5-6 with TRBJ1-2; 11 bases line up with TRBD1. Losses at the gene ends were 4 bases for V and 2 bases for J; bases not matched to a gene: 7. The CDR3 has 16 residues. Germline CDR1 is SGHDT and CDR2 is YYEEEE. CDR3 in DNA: TGTGCCAGCAGCCAAGATTGGACAGGGGGCAACTATGGCTACACCTTC. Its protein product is CASSQDWTGGNYGYTF.

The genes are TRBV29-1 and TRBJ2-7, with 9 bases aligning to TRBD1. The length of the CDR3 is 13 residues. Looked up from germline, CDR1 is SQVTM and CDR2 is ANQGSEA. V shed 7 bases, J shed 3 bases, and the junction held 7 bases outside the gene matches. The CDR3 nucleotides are TGCAGCGGGCAGGACAGGGGATACTACGAGCAGTACTTC. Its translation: CSGQDRGYYEQYF.

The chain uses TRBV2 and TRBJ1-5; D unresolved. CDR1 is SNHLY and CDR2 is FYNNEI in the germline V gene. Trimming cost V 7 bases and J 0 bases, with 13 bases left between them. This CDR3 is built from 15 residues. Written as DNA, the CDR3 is TGTGCCAGCACTAAGGACGGCTATAGCAATCAGCCCCAGCATTTT. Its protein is CASTKDGYSNQPQHF.

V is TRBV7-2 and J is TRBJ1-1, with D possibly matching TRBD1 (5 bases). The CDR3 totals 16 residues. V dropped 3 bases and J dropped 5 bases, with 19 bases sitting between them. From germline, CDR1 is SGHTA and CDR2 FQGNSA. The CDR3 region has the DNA TGTGCCAGCAGCTTTGGGGCCCGGAGCGGATCAACTGAAGCTTTCTTT. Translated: CASSFGARSGSTEAFF.

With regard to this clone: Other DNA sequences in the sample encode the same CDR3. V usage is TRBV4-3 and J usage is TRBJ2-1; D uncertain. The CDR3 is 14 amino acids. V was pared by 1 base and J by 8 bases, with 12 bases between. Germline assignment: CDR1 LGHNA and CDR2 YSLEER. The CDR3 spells CASSQGVVADEQFF. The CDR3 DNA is TGCGCCAGCAGCCAAGGAGTGGTCGCGGATGAGCAGTTCTTC.

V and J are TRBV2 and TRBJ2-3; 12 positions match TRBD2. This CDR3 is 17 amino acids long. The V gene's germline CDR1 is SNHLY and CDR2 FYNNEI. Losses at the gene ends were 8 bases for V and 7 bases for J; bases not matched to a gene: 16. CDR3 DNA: TGTGCCAGCCGACTAGCGGGGGACCTTGCCCGCACGAATACGCAGTATTTT. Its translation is CASRLAGDLARTNTQYF.

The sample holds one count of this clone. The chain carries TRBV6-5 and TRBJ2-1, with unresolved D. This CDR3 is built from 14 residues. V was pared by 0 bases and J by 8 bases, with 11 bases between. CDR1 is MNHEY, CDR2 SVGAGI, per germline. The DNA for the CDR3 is TGTGCCAGCAGTTACTCGATCCGCCAGGATGAGCAGTTCTTC. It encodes CASSYSIRQDEQFF.

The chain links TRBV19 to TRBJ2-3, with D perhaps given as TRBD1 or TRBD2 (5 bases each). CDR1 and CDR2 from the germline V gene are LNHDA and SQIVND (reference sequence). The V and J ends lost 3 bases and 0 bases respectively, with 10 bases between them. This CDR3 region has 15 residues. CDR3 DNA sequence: TGTGCCAGTAGTATCGAAGGGGAGAGCACAGATACGCAGTATTTT. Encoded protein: CASSIEGESTDTQYF.

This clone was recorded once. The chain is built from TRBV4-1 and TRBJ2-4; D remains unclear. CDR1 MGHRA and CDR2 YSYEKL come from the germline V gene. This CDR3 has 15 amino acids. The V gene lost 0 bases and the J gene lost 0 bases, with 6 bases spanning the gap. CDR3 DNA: TGCGCCAGCAGCCAAGATGGGCTAGCCAAAAACATTCAGTACTTC. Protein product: CASSQDGLAKNIQYF.

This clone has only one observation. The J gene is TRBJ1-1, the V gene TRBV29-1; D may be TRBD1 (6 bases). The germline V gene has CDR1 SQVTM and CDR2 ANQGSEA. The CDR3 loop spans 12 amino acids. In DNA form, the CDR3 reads TGCAAACGGGACAAATTGAACACTGAAGCTTTCTTT. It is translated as CKRDKLNTEAFF. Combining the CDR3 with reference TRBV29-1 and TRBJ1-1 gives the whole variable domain SAVISQKPSRDICQRGTSLTIQCQVDSQVTMMFWYRQQPGQSLTLIATANQGSEATYESGFVIDKFPISRPNLTFSTLTVSNMSPEDSSIYLCKRDKLNTEAFFGQGTRLTVV.

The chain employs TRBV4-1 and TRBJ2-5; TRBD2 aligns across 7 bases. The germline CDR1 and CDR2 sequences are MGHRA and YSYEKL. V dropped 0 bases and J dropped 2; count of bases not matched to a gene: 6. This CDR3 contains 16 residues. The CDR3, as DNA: TGCGCCAGCAGCCAAGATGGGGAGGGAATTCAAGAGACCCAGTACTTC. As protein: CASSQDGEGIQETQYF.

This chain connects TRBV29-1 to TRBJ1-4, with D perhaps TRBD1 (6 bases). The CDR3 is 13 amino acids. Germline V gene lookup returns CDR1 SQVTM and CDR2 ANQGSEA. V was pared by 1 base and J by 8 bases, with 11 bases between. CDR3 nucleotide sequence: TGCAGCGTTGAAGCCAGGGGAGACGAAAAACTGTTTTTT. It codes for CSVEARGDEKLFF.

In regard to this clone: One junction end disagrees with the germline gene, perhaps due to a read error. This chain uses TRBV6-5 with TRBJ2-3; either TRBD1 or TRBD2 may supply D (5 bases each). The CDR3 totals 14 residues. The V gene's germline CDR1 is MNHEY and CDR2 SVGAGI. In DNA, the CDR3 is TGTGCCAGCAGTGACTCCCGGGGCCAAGATACGCAGTATTTT. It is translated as CASSDSRGQDTQYF.

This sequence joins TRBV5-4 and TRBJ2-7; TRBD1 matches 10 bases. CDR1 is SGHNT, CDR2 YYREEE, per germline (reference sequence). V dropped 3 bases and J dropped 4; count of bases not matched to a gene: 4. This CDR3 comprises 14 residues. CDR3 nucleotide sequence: TGTGCCAGCAGCTACGGGACAGGGGCATACGAGCAGTACTTC. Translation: CASSYGTGAYEQYF.

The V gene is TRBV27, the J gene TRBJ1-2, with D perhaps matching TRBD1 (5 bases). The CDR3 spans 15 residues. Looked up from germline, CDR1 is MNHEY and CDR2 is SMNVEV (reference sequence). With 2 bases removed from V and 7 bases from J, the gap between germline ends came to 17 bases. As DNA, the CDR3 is TGTGCCAGCAGTTTAGGGGCAGGTTCTTTTACTGGCTACACCTTC. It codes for CASSLGAGSFTGYTF.

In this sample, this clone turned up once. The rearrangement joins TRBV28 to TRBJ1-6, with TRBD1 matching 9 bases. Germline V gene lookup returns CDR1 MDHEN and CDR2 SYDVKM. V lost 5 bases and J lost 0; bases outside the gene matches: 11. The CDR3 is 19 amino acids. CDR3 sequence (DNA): TGTGCCAGCAGTCTCCCGGGACAGGGATTGAGCTCCTATAATTCACCCCTCCACTTT. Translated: CASSLPGQGLSSYNSPLHF.

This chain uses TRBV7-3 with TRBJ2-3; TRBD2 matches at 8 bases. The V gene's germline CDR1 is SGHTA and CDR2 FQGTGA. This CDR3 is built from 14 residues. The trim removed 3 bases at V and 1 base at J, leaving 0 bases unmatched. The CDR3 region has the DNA TGTGCCAGCAGCTTCGGGGGGGGCACAGATACGCAGTATTTT. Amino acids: CASSFGGGTDTQYF.

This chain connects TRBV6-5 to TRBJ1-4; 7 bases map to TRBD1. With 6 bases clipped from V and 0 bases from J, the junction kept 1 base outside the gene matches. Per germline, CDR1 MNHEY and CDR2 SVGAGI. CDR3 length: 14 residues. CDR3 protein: CASSGTATNEKLFF. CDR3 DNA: TGTGCCAGCAGCGGGACAGCAACTAATGAAAAACTGTTTTTT.

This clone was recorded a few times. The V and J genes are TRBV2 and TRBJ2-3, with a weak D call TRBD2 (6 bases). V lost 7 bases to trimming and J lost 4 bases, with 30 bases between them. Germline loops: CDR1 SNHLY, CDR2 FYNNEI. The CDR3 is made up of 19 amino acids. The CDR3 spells CASTQRVLSGLTLADTQYF. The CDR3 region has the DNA TGTGCCAGCACTCAGCGGGTCTTATCAGGCCTAACTCTAGCAGATACGCAGTATTTT.

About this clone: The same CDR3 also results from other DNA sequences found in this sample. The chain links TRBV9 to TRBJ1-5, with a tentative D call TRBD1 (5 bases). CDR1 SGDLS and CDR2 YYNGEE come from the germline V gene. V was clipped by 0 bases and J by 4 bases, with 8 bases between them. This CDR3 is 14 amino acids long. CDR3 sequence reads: CASSVGEGNQPQHF. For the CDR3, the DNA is TGTGCCAGCAGCGTAGGCGAGGGGAATCAGCCCCAGCATTTT.